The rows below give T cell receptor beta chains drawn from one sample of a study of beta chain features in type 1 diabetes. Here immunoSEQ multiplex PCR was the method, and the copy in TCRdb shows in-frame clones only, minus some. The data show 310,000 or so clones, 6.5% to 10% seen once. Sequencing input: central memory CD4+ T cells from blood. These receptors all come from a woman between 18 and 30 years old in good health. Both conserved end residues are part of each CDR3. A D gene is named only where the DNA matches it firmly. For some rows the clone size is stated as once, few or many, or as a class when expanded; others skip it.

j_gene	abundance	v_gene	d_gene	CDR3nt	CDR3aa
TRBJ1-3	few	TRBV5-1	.	TGCGCCAGCGCCGTTTCTGTGGGGAGAAACACCATATATTTT	CASAVSVGRNTIYF
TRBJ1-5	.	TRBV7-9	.	TGTGCCAGCAGCTCCCCGACAGGAGATAGCAATCAGCCCCAGCATTTT	CASSSPTGDSNQPQHF
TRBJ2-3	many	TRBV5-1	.	TGCGCCAGCAGCTTGCAAGATACGCAGTATTTT	CASSLQDTQYF
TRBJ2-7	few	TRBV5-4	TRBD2	TGTGCCAGCAGCTCGAATCCTAGCGGGGATACCTACGAGCAGTACTTC	CASSSNPSGDTYEQYF
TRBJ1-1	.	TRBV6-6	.	TGTGCCAGCAGTTACCTCCTCACTGACACTGAAGCTTTCTTT	CASSYLLTDTEAFF
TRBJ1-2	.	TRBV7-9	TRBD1	TGTGCCAGCAGCCGCGGGACAGAACCGCCGAGGGGCTACACCTTC	CASSRGTEPPRGYTF
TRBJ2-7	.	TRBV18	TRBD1	TGTGCCAGCTCCGCACGGACAGGATCCTACGAGCAGTACTTC	CASSARTGSYEQYF
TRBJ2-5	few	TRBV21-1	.	TGTGCCAGCCACCGGACTAGCGGGAGGCATGAGACCCAGTACTTC	CASHRTSGRHETQYF
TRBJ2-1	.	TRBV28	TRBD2	TGTGCCAGCAGTCCTACCGGGACTAGCGGGAGGGCAACTGAGCAGTTCTTC	CASSPTGTSGRATEQFF
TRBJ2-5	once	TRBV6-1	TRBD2	TGTGCCAGCGCGGCGGGAGGGCGAGAGACCCAGTACTTC	CASAAGGRETQYF
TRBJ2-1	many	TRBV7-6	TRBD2	TGTGCCAGCAGCTTGTTTCAAGGACTAGGGCAAAATGAGCAGTTCTTC	CASSLFQGLGQNEQFF
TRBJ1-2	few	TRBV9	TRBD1	TGTGCCAGCAGCGTCGGACAGGGTTCGTATGGCTACACCTTC	CASSVGQGSYGYTF
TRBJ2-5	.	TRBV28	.	TGTGCCAGCAGTAGGGTTTTCTTGCAAGAGACCCAGTACTTC	CASSRVFLQETQYF
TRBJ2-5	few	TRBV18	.	TGTGCCAGCTCACCACCCTACGGGATTGAGACCCAGTACTTC	CASSPPYGIETQYF
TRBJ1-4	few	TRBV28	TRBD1	TGTGCCAGCAGTTCCGGGACAGGCCTCAGGGTAGATGAAAAACTGTTTTTT	CASSSGTGLRVDEKLFF
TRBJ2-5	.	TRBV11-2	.	TGTGCCAGCAGCTTACGTCAGGGGCTATCCGAGACCCAGTACTTC	CASSLRQGLSETQYF
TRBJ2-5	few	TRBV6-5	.	TGTGCCAGCAGTTCACAAGACCGTGGGACCCAGTACTTC	CASSSQDRGTQYF
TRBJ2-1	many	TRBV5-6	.	TGTGCCAGCAGCTTGGGGCTAGCACTACTCAATGAGCAGTTCTTC	CASSLGLALLNEQFF
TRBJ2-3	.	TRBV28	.	TGTGCCAGCAGTTCCCTACTGAGGGATACGCAGTATTTT	CASSSLLRDTQYF
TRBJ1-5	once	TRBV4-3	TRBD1	TGCGCCAGCAGCCAAGATTGGCGGGACAGCCGTGTGGGTCGGTATAGCAATCAGCCCCAGCATTTT	CASSQDWRDSRVGRYSNQPQHF
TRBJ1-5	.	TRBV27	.	TGTGCCAGCAGTCTTACGTATAATAGCAATCAGCCCCAGCATTTT	CASSLTYNSNQPQHF
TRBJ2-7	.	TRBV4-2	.	TGTGCCAGCAGCCAATTTTTAGGACACAACGATTACGAGCAGTACTTC	CASSQFLGHNDYEQYF
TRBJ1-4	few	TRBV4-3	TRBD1	TGCGCCAGCAGCCAAATGACAGGGGTGAATGAAAAACTGTTTTTT	CASSQMTGVNEKLFF
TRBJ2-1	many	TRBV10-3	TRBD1	TGTGCCACTAAACTAGACAGGGATGAGTTCTTC	CATKLDRDEFF
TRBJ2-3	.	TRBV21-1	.	TGTGCCAGCAGCAAAGAGGGGGGCGGGGATACGCAGTATTTT	CASSKEGGGDTQYF
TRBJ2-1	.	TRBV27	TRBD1	TGTGCCAGCAGGGAAACAGGGGGCGCCTACAATGAGCAGTTCTTC	CASRETGGAYNEQFF